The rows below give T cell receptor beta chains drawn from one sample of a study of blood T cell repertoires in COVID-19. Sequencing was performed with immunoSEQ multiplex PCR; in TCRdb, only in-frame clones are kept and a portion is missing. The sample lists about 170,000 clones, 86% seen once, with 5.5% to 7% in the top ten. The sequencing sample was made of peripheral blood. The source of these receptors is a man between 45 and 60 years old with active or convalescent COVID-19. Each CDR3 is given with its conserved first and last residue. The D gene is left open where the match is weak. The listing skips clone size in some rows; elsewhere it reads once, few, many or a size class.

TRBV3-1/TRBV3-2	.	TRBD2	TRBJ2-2	TGTGCCAGCAGCCAAGTCGTAGCGGGGGGGCCGAACACCGGGGAGCTGTTTTTT	CASSQVVAGGPNTGELFF
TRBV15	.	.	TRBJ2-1	TGTGCCACCAGCAGAGATCGGGAGTGGCCCTACAATGAGCAGTTCTTC	CATSRDREWPYNEQFF
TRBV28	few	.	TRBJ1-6	TGTGCCAGTCGGACAGTAAATTCACCCCTCCACTTT	CASRTVNSPLHF
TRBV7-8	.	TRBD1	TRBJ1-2	TGTGCCAGCAGCAAGGGACAGGGGGCCTTTGGCTACACCTTC	CASSKGQGAFGYTF
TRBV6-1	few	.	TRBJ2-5	TGTGCCAGCAGTGGGGGGGGCAGGGGAAGGAGAGAGACCCAGTACTTC	CASSGGGRGRRETQYF
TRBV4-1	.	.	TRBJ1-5	TGCGCCAGCAGCCCCTTTGCTGGGCAGGAGCCCCAGCATTTT	CASSPFAGQEPQHF
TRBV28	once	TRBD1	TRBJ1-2	TGTGCCAGCAGTTCCGGGACAGGGGGAGGAAGTAGCTATGGCTACACCTTC	CASSSGTGGGSSYGYTF
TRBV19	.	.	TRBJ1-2	TGTGCCAGTAGTTCCCCTCAGGGGTGGACGGGCGGCTACACCTTC	CASSSPQGWTGGYTF
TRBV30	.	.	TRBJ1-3	TGTGCCTGGATTATGGAAGGGGCCCTAACTTTT	CAWIMEGALTF
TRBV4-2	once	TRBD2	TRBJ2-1	TGTGCCAGCAGCCAAGCAGGCGCCGGCGGGAGGGCCTCCTACAATGAGCAGTTCTTC	CASSQAGAGGRASYNEQFF
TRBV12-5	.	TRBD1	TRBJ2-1	TGTGCTAGTGGTTTGCACTCCGGGACAGGGGGCATAAATGAGCAGTTCTTC	CASGLHSGTGGINEQFF
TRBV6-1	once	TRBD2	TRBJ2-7	TGTGCCAGCAGTGAACAACTTAGCGGGAGGGTCTACGAGCAGTACTTC	CASSEQLSGRVYEQYF
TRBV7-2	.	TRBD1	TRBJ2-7	TGTGCCAGCAGCTTGCCGGGACAGGACTACGAGCAGTACTTC	CASSLPGQDYEQYF
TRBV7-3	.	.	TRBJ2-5	TGTGCCAGCAGCTCGGGGGTCAGGGAGACCCAGTACTTC	CASSSGVRETQYF
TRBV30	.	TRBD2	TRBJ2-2	TGTGCCTGGAGCCCCGGCGGGGGACTAAACACCGGGGAGCTGTTTTTT	CAWSPGGGLNTGELFF
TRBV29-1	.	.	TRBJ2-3	TGCAGCGTTGAGGGCAGCCCCACAGATACGCAGTATTTT	CSVEGSPTDTQYF
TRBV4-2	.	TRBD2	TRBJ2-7	TGTGCCAGCAGCCATCTAGCGGGATCCCCTTACGAGCAGTACTTC	CASSHLAGSPYEQYF
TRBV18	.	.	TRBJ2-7	TGTGCCAGCTCACCAGCTAGTTCCCACGAGCAGTACTTC	CASSPASSHEQYF
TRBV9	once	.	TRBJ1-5	TGTGCCAGCAGCGTAGTGGGAAGGTGGGGGGACCTCCATAGCAATCAGCCCCAGCATTTT	CASSVVGRWGDLHSNQPQHF
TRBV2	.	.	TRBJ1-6	TGTGCCAGCAGTGGGACAGATAACAGGTCACCCCTCCACTTT	CASSGTDNRSPLHF
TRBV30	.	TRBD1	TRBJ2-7	TGTGCCTGGAGCACACAGGGGGCTAATGAGCAGTACTTC	CAWSTQGANEQYF
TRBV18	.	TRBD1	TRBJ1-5	TGTGCCAGCTCACCCGGGACAGGGGGGAATCAGCCCCAGCATTTT	CASSPGTGGNQPQHF
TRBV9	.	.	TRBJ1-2	TGTGCCAGCACAACTCAAACAGGGCCCAACGGCTACACCTTC	CASTTQTGPNGYTF
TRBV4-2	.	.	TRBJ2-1	TGTGCCAGCAGCCAGGAACTAGTAAATGAGCAGTTCTTC	CASSQELVNEQFF
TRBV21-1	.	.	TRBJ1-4	TGTGCCAGCAGCAAAAACGGACAGGTCCTGGCTAATGAAAAACTGTTTTTT	CASSKNGQVLANEKLFF
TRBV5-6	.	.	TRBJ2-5	TGTGCCAGCAGCTTTCTTAGCGGACAAGAGACCCAGTACTTC	CASSFLSGQETQYF
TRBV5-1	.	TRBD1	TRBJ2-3	TGCGCCAGCACCCCCGGGGACAGGAAAGTCACAGATACGCAGTATTTT	CASTPGDRKVTDTQYF
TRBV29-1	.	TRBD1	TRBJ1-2	TGCAGCGTTGAAGGTCCCCTCCTTCCGGGACAGGGGCTGGGAAGGTATGGCTACACCTTC	CSVEGPLLPGQGLGRYGYTF
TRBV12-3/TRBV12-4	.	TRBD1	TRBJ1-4	TGTGCCAGCAACGGACAGGGTGAAAAACTGTTTTTT	CASNGQGEKLFF
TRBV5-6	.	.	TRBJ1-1	TGTGCCAGCAGCCAGGACAGAGACACTGAAGCTTTCTTT	CASSQDRDTEAFF
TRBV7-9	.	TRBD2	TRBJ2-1	TGTGCCAGCAGCCCCACTAGCGGATGGGGGAATGAGCAGTTCTTC	CASSPTSGWGNEQFF
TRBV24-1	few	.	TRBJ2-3	TGTGCCACCAGTGATGACTTCCCGGATAGCACAGATACGCAGTATTTT	CATSDDFPDSTDTQYF